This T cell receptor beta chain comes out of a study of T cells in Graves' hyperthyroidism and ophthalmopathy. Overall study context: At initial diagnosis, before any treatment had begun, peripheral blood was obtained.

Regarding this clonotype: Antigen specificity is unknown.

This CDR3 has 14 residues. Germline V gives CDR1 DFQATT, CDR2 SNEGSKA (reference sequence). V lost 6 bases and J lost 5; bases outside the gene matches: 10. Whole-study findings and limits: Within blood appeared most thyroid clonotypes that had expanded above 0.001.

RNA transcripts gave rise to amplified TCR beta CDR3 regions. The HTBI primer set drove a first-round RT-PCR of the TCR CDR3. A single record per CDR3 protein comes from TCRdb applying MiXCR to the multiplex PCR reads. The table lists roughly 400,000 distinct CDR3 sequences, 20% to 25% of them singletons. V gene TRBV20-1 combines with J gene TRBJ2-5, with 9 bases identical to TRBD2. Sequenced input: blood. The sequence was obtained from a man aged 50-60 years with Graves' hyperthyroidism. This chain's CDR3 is CSARELAGKETQYF. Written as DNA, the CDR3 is TGCAGTGCGAGGGAGCTAGCGGGAAAGGAGACCCAGTACTTC.